These 11 T cell receptor beta chains were sequenced from one sample in a study of blood T cell repertoires in COVID-19. Repertoires were generated with immunoSEQ multiplex PCR, while TCRdb's copy carries only in-frame clones and drops some. Found here are about 59,000 clones, 79% of them singletons; the top ten hold 3.5%. The sample consisted of peripheral blood. The source of these receptors is a man aged 60-69 years with acute or convalescent COVID-19.

This clone came up a few times. The same CDR3 is also encoded by other DNA sequences in this sample. This rearrangement joins TRBV19 to TRBJ1-3; 7 bases are a match to TRBD1. Germline CDR1 and CDR2: LNHDA and SQIVND (reference sequence). V lost 5 bases to trimming and J lost 0 bases; unmatched junction nucleotides: 7. This CDR3 is built from 16 residues. CDR3 amino acids: CASSPGTALSGNTIYF. The CDR3 DNA sequence: TGTGCCAGTAGTCCCGGGACAGCTCTCTCTGGAAACACCATATATTTT.

The rearrangement links TRBV7-9 to TRBJ1-2; D is perhaps TRBD1 (5 bases). Between the trimmed V and J ends, which lost 0 bases and 1 base, there was a span of 6 bases. The CDR3 runs to 14 residues. The germline gives CDR1 SEHNR, CDR2 FQNEAQ (reference sequence). The CDR3 bases are TGTGCCAGCAGCTTAGCAGGGGTTAACTATGGCTACACCTTC. It translates to CASSLAGVNYGYTF.

The rearrangement uses TRBV7-3 and TRBJ1-2, with 8 nucleotides matching TRBD1. CDR3 length: 14 residues. Losses at the gene ends were 2 bases for V and 8 bases for J; bases not matched to a gene: 7. Looked up from germline, CDR1 is SGHTA and CDR2 is FQGTGA. CDR3 amino acids: CASSLDWTGRGYTF. CDR3 coding DNA: TGTGCCAGCAGCTTAGATTGGACAGGGCGAGGCTACACCTTC.

CDR3 DNA: TGTGCCAGCAGCACATCCACAGGGGGCGGTTCACCCCTCCACTTT. Translating it yields CASSTSTGGGSPLHF. The V call is TRBV9, the J call TRBJ1-6; 9 nucleotides line up with TRBD1. The CDR3 runs to 15 residues. The junction had 8 bases not matched to a gene; V was cut back by 4 bases and J by 9 bases. Germline CDR1 reads SGDLS; CDR2 reads YYNGEE. Supplemented by reference TRBV9 and TRBJ1-6, the full variable domain reads DSGVTQTPKHLITATGQRVTLRCSPRSGDLSVYWYQQSLDQGLQFLIQYYNGEERAKGNILERFSAQQFPDLHSELNLSSLELGDSALYFCASSTSTGGGSPLHFGNGTRLTVT.

The rearrangement joins TRBV4-3 to TRBJ1-6, with D possibly being TRBD1 (6 bases). This CDR3 is built from 15 residues. Germline V gene data show CDR1 as LGHNA and CDR2 as YSLEER. V was shortened by 4 bases and J by 8 bases, with 15 bases between the two germline ends. CDR3 sequence: CASSRNRVSDSPLHF. CDR3 bases: TGCGCCAGCAGCCGGAACAGGGTGTCGGATTCACCCCTCCACTTT.

The CDR3 is CASSISGAGLTEAFF. The DNA of the CDR3 is TGTGCCAGTAGTATATCGGGTGCCGGGTTGACTGAAGCTTTCTTT. This sequence joins TRBV19 and TRBJ1-1; D uncertain. Germline V lookup: CDR1 LNHDA, CDR2 SQIVND (reference sequence). This CDR3 contains 15 residues. V lost 2 bases to trimming and J lost 5 bases, with 15 bases between them.

This rearrangement joins TRBV13 to TRBJ1-2, with TRBD1 matching 10 bases. The CDR3 is 14 residues long. From germline, CDR1 is PRHDT and CDR2 FYEKMQ (reference sequence). With 5 bases clipped from V and 7 bases from J, the junction kept 7 bases outside the gene matches. CDR3 amino acids: CASSPRQGAGGYTF. In nucleotides, the CDR3 is TGTGCCAGCAGCCCGCGACAGGGGGCGGGTGGCTACACCTTC.

The V call is TRBV9, the J call TRBJ2-2; no definite D call. Trimming stripped 0 bases from V and 6 bases from J, with 12 bases between. Germline CDR1 is SGDLS and CDR2 is YYNGEE. This CDR3 has 15 residues. The CDR3 DNA follows: TGTGCCAGCAGCGTAGCTCTAGTTGAAGCCGGGGAGCTGTTTTTT. It encodes CASSVALVEAGELFF.

The rearrangement uses TRBV15 and TRBJ1-2, with no clear D. Germline CDR1 is LNHNV and CDR2 is YYDKDF (reference sequence). This CDR3 is built from 13 residues. V dropped 0 bases and J dropped 8 bases, with 10 bases sitting between them. The CDR3 here is CATSRDSFKGYTF. The CDR3 DNA reads as TGTGCCACCAGCAGAGATAGCTTTAAAGGCTACACCTTC.

The V call is TRBV28, the J call TRBJ1-5; D unresolved. CDR1 and CDR2 from the germline V gene are MDHEN and SYDVKM. V was shortened by 2 bases and J by 0 bases, with 8 bases between the two germline ends. This CDR3 contains 15 residues. CDR3 in amino acids: CASSLQFYSNQPQHF. CDR3 sequence (DNA): TGTGCCAGCAGTTTACAGTTTTATAGCAATCAGCCCCAGCATTTT.

This clone is a singleton in its sample. This chain joins TRBV18 and TRBJ1-4, with D tentatively TRBD1 (5 bases). The ends were cut back, 1 base at V and 3 bases at J, with 9 bases in the middle. This CDR3 spans 15 amino acids. Germline lookup yields CDR1 KGHSH and CDR2 LQKENI. The CDR3 sequence: CASSPLDSSNEKLFF. For the CDR3, the DNA is TGTGCCAGCTCACCACTTGACAGTTCTAATGAAAAACTGTTTTTT.